A single sample is the source of the 4 T cell receptor beta chains below, sequenced in a study of blood T cell repertoires in COVID-19. TCRdb's copy holds only in-frame clones and misses some; the assay was immunoSEQ multiplex PCR. The sample consists of around 180,000 clones, 82% of them appearing once. The sequencing input was peripheral blood. Receptors were obtained from a woman at least 80 years old with active or convalescent COVID-19.

This rearrangement joins TRBV5-1 to TRBJ1-2, with TRBD1 matching over 7 bases. V lost 8 bases, J lost 4 bases, and 14 bases stayed unmatched. CDR3 length: 15 amino acids. The germline gives CDR1 SGHRS, CDR2 YFSETQ. The CDR3 region has the DNA TGCGCCAGTACACAAAAGACAGGGTCGGTCTATGGCTACACCTTC. This sequence encodes CASTQKTGSVYGYTF.

In its sample, this clone was seen once. The genes are TRBV7-9 and TRBJ1-2; TRBD1 aligns across 7 bases. The V gene end was trimmed by 2 bases and the J gene end by 7 bases; junction bases not matched to a gene: 7. Germline CDR1 reads SEHNR; CDR2 reads FQNEAQ (reference sequence). The CDR3 totals 14 residues. The DNA for the CDR3 is TGTGCCAGCAGCTTACCCCGGGACAGCCTTGGCTACACCTTC. Protein sequence: CASSLPRDSLGYTF.

The chain recombines TRBV19 with TRBJ2-7; the D gene is possibly TRBD2 (5 bases). V was trimmed by 6 bases and J by 0 bases, leaving 15 bases between them. This CDR3 is 15 amino acids long. Germline V gene sequence: CDR1 LNHDA, CDR2 SQIVND (reference sequence). CDR3 loop: CASRMAGQLSYEQYF. In nucleotides, the CDR3 is TGTGCCAGTAGAATGGCGGGCCAACTCTCCTACGAGCAGTACTTC.

The CDR3 region has the DNA TGTGCCAGCAGCCAGACCCCGGGACTAGTTCTATACAATGAGCAGTTCTTC. It yields the protein CASSQTPGLVLYNEQFF. The chain carries TRBV4-2 and TRBJ2-1; 8 bases agree with TRBD2. Germline CDR1 and CDR2: LGHNA and YNFKEQ. CDR3 size: 17 residues. J was trimmed by 4 bases and V by 3 bases; bases with no gene match: 11.